Below, 31 T cell receptor beta chains from the same sample are listed, as sequenced in a study of OX40 agonist ivuxolimab in advanced cancers. Generated by immunoSEQ multiplex PCR, the TCRdb table keeps only in-frame clones and is missing some. The sample contains about 69,000 clones, 80% to 95% of which appear only once. The input for sequencing was CD4+ or CD8+ T cells sorted from blood, taken in a trial of the OX40 agonist ivuxolimab. Receptor source: an adult with an advanced solid tumor such as melanoma, head and neck, liver or kidney cancer.

The count of this clone is one. V usage is TRBV18 and J usage is TRBJ2-1; 10 bases fit TRBD2. J gave up 4 bases and V 1 base, and 4 bases lay outside the gene matches. Per germline, CDR1 KGHSH and CDR2 LQKENI. The CDR3 is 16 residues long. The CDR3 here is CASSPQPGLAYNEQFF. As DNA, the CDR3 is TGTGCCAGCTCACCACAGCCGGGACTAGCGTACAATGAGCAGTTCTTC. The entire variable domain, with the rest obtained from reference TRBV18 and TRBJ2-1, is as follows: NAGVMQNPRHLVRRRGQEARLRCSPMKGHSHVYWYRQLPEEGLKFMVYLQKENIIDESGMPKERFSAEFPKEGPSILRIQQVVRGDSAAYFCASSPQPGLAYNEQFFGPGTRLTVL.

CDR3 sequence (DNA): TGCGCCAGCAGCTTGGCCGCGGAAGCTTACGAGCAGTACTTC. It specifies CASSLAAEAYEQYF. The chain employs TRBV5-1 and TRBJ2-7; D remains ambiguous. Between the trimmed V and J ends, which lost 0 bases and 4 bases, there was a span of 11 bases. Germline V lookup: CDR1 SGHRS, CDR2 YFSETQ. The CDR3 spans 14 residues.

V gene TRBV18 combines with J gene TRBJ2-3, with 9 bases that match TRBD1. Germline-derived CDR1 and CDR2 are KGHSH and LQKENI. The V gene end was trimmed by 2 bases and the J gene end by 4 bases; junction bases not matched to a gene: 1. This CDR3 spans 14 amino acids. The CDR3 DNA follows: TGTGCCAGCTCACCAGACAGGGGGTCAGATACGCAGTATTTT. It encodes CASSPDRGSDTQYF.

This rearrangement joins TRBV4-2 to TRBJ2-5; D is undetermined. Trimming pared 3 bases from V and 9 bases from J, leaving 14 bases between. The CDR3 runs 13 residues. The germline gives CDR1 LGHNA, CDR2 YNFKEQ. The CDR3 DNA reads as TGTGCCAGCAGCCAGGGTAGTATTAGGGCCCAGTACTTC. It specifies CASSQGSIRAQYF.

The chain is built from TRBV7-3 and TRBJ2-5; no definite D call. Looked up from germline, CDR1 is SGHTA and CDR2 is FQGTGA. Trimming left V 5 bases short and J 2 bases short, with 12 bases between. The CDR3 consists of 14 residues. CDR3 nucleotides: TGTGCCAGCAGCAAGGGCGGCAGACAAGAGACCCAGTACTTC. Translation gives CASSKGGRQETQYF.

The chain links TRBV11-2 to TRBJ2-3, with D perhaps TRBD2 (6 bases). This CDR3 is 15 amino acids long. The germline CDR1 and CDR2 sequences are SGHAT and FQNNGV. Trimming left V 3 bases short and J 2 bases short, with 12 bases between. In nucleotides, the CDR3 is TGTGCCAGCAGCTTGGGACTCAGACCCACAGATACGCAGTATTTT. It is translated as CASSLGLRPTDTQYF.

This rearrangement joins TRBV6-6 to TRBJ2-3, with 15 bases fitting TRBD2. The trim removed 3 bases at V and 4 bases at J, leaving 2 bases unmatched. There are 16 residues in the CDR3. Germline CDR1 MNHNY, CDR2 SVGAGI (reference sequence). The CDR3 sequence is CASSYGLAGGSDTQYF. DNA for the CDR3: TGTGCCAGCAGTTATGGACTAGCGGGAGGGTCAGATACGCAGTATTTT.

This sequence joins TRBV5-1 and TRBJ2-1; D unresolved. The CDR3 is 13 residues long. The V gene's germline CDR1 is SGHRS and CDR2 YFSETQ. Trimming removed 0 bases from V and 8 bases from J, with 9 bases in between. This CDR3 is CASSLADIDEQFF. CDR3 coding DNA: TGCGCCAGCAGCTTGGCGGATATCGATGAGCAGTTCTTC.

As regards this clone: At one end, the junction sequence differs from germline, possibly due to a read error. The chain recombines TRBV6-6 with TRBJ2-7; D is perhaps TRBD1 (6 bases). Germline lookup yields CDR1 MNHNY and CDR2 SVGAGI (reference sequence). This CDR3 comprises 13 residues. In nucleotides, the CDR3 is TGTGCCGGCAGTTACAGGGACGGCTACGAGCAGTACTTC. Encoded protein: CAGSYRDGYEQYF.

This clone has more than one count but fewer than ten. This chain joins TRBV5-1 and TRBJ2-1, with 14 bases identical to TRBD2. The germline V gene encodes CDR1 SGHRS and CDR2 YFSETQ. The ends lost 0 bases at V and 6 bases at J; junction bases unmatched: 5. CDR3 size: 17 residues. The CDR3, as DNA: TGCGCCAGCAGCTTGGAGGGACTAGCGGGAGCTAGCAATGAGCAGTTCTTC. Amino acid sequence: CASSLEGLAGASNEQFF.

The chain is built from TRBV10-2 and TRBJ2-7; possible D gene TRBD2, 6 bases. CDR3 length: 13 residues. The germline V and J ends were trimmed by 5 bases and 3 bases, with 11 bases remaining between them. Germline V gene sequence: CDR1 WSHSY, CDR2 SAAADI. CDR3: CASSRTTYYEQYF. As DNA, the CDR3 is TGCGCCAGCAGTAGGACTACTTACTACGAGCAGTACTTC.

The chain carries TRBV6-5 and TRBJ1-2; the D is unclear. Trimming removed 0 bases from V and 2 bases from J, with 13 bases in between. This CDR3 region has 16 residues. The germline V gene encodes CDR1 MNHEY and CDR2 SVGAGI. CDR3 sequence reads: CASSYSAGERNYGYTF. CDR3 DNA: TGTGCCAGCAGTTACTCGGCCGGCGAGAGGAACTATGGCTACACCTTC.

This clone has only a few counts. The CDR3 sequence: CASSSLAGEQYF. For the CDR3, the DNA is TGTGCCAGCTCAAGTCTAGCGGGCGAGCAGTACTTC. The chain has TRBV18 and TRBJ2-7, with 8 bases fitting TRBD2. The CDR3 runs 12 residues. The germline gives CDR1 KGHSH, CDR2 LQKENI. V lost 5 bases, J lost 6 bases, and 3 bases stayed unmatched.

This clone came up once. The V gene is TRBV6-6, the J gene TRBJ1-5; 10 bases are a match to TRBD1. The CDR3 consists of 16 residues. V lost 4 bases, J lost 0 bases, and 3 bases stayed unmatched. The germline gives CDR1 MNHNY, CDR2 SVGAGI (reference sequence). The CDR3 DNA is TGTGCCAGCAGTTTGGGACAGGGGATTAGCAATCAGCCCCAGCATTTT. It codes for CASSLGQGISNQPQHF.

On this clone: Other nucleotide sequences from this sample produce the same CDR3. V is TRBV5-1 and J is TRBJ2-5, with unresolved D. This CDR3 region has 11 residues. From germline, CDR1 is SGHRS and CDR2 YFSETQ. Trimming took off 2 bases at V and 4 bases at J, with 3 bases between the two ends. CDR3 sequence reads: CASSLLETQYF. The CDR3 DNA follows: TGCGCCAGCAGCTTATTAGAGACCCAGTACTTC.

The chain recombines TRBV6-6 with TRBJ1-5; the D gene is possibly TRBD1 (6 bases). The CDR3 has 15 amino acids. Germline loops: CDR1 MNHNY, CDR2 SVGAGI (reference sequence). Trimming took off 5 bases at V and 5 bases at J, with 16 bases between the two ends. CDR3 loop: CASSKETGLDQPQHF. CDR3 nucleotides: TGTGCCAGCAGTAAGGAGACAGGCCTCGATCAGCCCCAGCATTTT.

The chain employs TRBV5-1 and TRBJ2-1; D possibly corresponds to TRBD1 (5 bases). The CDR3 length is 16 residues. Germline CDR1 and CDR2: SGHRS and YFSETQ. Trimming took 0 bases from V and 0 from J, leaving 10 bases between them. In DNA form, the CDR3 reads TGCGCCAGCAGCTTGGGACAGTTGAGCTCCTACAATGAGCAGTTCTTC. It is translated as CASSLGQLSSYNEQFF.

The sample holds a few counts of this clone. This chain uses TRBV6-5 with TRBJ2-1; no clear D gene. V was cut by 0 bases and J by 8 bases, with 11 bases left in between. Germline CDR1 and CDR2: MNHEY and SVGAGI. The CDR3 is 14 residues long. The CDR3 reads CASSYSSLVDEQFF. The CDR3 DNA follows: TGTGCCAGCAGTTACTCGTCGCTAGTTGATGAGCAGTTCTTC.

The rearrangement links TRBV10-3 to TRBJ1-5; D is unclear. V was pared by 3 bases and J by 2 bases, with 14 bases between. This CDR3 has 16 amino acids. The V gene's germline CDR1 is ENHRY and CDR2 SYGVKD. This chain's CDR3 is CAISDSGIQGNQPQHF. The CDR3 DNA reads TGTGCCATCAGTGATTCGGGAATACAAGGCAATCAGCCCCAGCATTTT.

This clone was recorded only once. The CDR3 region is CAISESISVGRNQPQHF. CDR3 bases: TGTGCCATCAGTGAGTCGATTTCAGTGGGCCGCAATCAGCCCCAGCATTTT. The chain links TRBV10-3 to TRBJ1-5; unclear D gene. This CDR3 comprises 17 residues. CDR1 and CDR2 from the germline V gene are ENHRY and SYGVKD. Trimming removed 0 bases from V and 2 bases from J, with 14 bases in between.

V gene TRBV14 combines with J gene TRBJ2-7; possible D gene TRBD2, 5 bases. Trimming cost V 4 bases and J 4 bases, with 8 bases left between them. Germline V gene lookup returns CDR1 SGHDN and CDR2 FVKESK. This CDR3 has 12 residues. The CDR3 region has the DNA TGTGCCAGCAGCCTCCCGGGGTACGAGCAGTACTTC. Protein sequence: CASSLPGYEQYF.

The CDR3 spells CASSFQTPTTQYF. CDR3 DNA sequence: TGTGCCAGCAGTTTCCAGACCCCGACTACGCAGTATTTT. The J gene is TRBJ2-3, the V gene TRBV28; D is unclear. This CDR3 is 13 amino acids long. The germline V and J ends were trimmed by 3 bases and 8 bases, with 12 bases remaining between them. Germline V CDR1 and CDR2: MDHEN, SYDVKM.

The rearrangement uses TRBV6-5 and TRBJ1-5, with D uncertain. Germline V gene data show CDR1 as MNHEY and CDR2 as SVGAGI. CDR3 length equals 14 residues. Deletions cut 2 bases from V and 0 bases from J, with 5 bases between. The CDR3, as DNA: TGTGCCAGCAGTTACGCAGATAGCAATCAGCCCCAGCATTTT. It specifies CASSYADSNQPQHF.

The chain has TRBV28 and TRBJ2-1, with 9 bases lining up with TRBD1. The CDR3 is 15 amino acids. After removal of 6 bases from V and 5 bases from J, the junction contained 8 bases not matched to a gene. Germline lookup yields CDR1 MDHEN and CDR2 SYDVKM. As DNA, the CDR3 is TGTGCCAGCAGAAATGACAGGGGGTATAACAATGAGCAGTTCTTC. Translated: CASRNDRGYNNEQFF.

The table lists this clone with a few counts. This chain links TRBV30 with TRBJ1-1; 8 bases fit TRBD1. Germline V gene lookup returns CDR1 GTSNPN and CDR2 SVGIG (reference sequence). The CDR3 runs 15 residues. Trimming at V came to 3 bases and at J to 0 bases, leaving 6 bases not matched to a gene. CDR3 in DNA: TGTGCCTGGAGGAGAGAGGGACAGGTGAACACTGAAGCTTTCTTT. It is translated as CAWRREGQVNTEAFF.

The chain uses TRBV15 and TRBJ2-3; D is undetermined. This CDR3 has 13 residues. The germline CDR1 and CDR2 sequences are LNHNV and YYDKDF (reference sequence). Trimming removed 6 bases at V and 5 bases at J, with 12 bases between. The CDR3 region has the DNA TGTGCCACCAGTACTTTACTCCGAGATACGCAGTATTTT. Protein product: CATSTLLRDTQYF.

V is TRBV14 and J is TRBJ1-2; D is possibly TRBD1 (6 bases). This CDR3 is 14 amino acids long. Germline-derived CDR1 and CDR2 are SGHDN and FVKESK. The V end was cut by 4 bases, the J end by 4 bases, with 13 bases between. Here the CDR3 reads CASSPTGGGYGYTF. CDR3 nucleotides: TGTGCCAGCAGCCCGACAGGAGGCGGCTATGGCTACACCTTC.

V and J are TRBV7-2 and TRBJ2-1; D tentatively reads TRBD1 or TRBD2 (5 bases each). The CDR3 is 16 residues long. In germline, CDR1 is SGHTA, CDR2 FQGNSA. V was clipped by 2 bases and J by 7 bases, with 18 bases between them. The CDR3 DNA reads as TGTGCCAGCAGCTTACAGGTCGGGGCGAACACAAATGAGCAGTTCTTC. This translates into CASSLQVGANTNEQFF.

The gene calls are TRBV10-3 and TRBJ2-7; tentatively, D is TRBD2 (5 bases). The CDR3 has 14 amino acids. The V gene's germline CDR1 is ENHRY and CDR2 SYGVKD. Deletions cut 5 bases from V and 0 bases from J, with 11 bases between. For the CDR3, the DNA is TGTGCCATCAGTTCGACTAATAGCTCCTACGAGCAGTACTTC. Translating gives CAISSTNSSYEQYF.

The chain combines TRBV9 with TRBJ2-2, with 8 bases aligning to TRBD2. Per the germline V gene, CDR1 is SGDLS and CDR2 is YYNGEE. The CDR3 is 17 residues long. J lost 1 base, V lost 3 bases, and 8 bases had no gene match. The CDR3 DNA is TGTGCCAGCAGCGCCCCGGGGGGGCGGGAGAACACCGGGGAGCTGTTTTTT. It yields the protein CASSAPGGRENTGELFF.

The chain links TRBV7-2 to TRBJ1-2, with no clear D. The CDR3 runs to 14 residues. The ends were cut back, 5 bases at V and 2 bases at J, with 12 bases in the middle. Germline V gene data show CDR1 as SGHTA and CDR2 as FQGNSA. The CDR3 DNA follows: TGTGCCAGCAGCACAACCACAGCGAACTATGGCTACACCTTC. Protein sequence: CASSTTTANYGYTF.